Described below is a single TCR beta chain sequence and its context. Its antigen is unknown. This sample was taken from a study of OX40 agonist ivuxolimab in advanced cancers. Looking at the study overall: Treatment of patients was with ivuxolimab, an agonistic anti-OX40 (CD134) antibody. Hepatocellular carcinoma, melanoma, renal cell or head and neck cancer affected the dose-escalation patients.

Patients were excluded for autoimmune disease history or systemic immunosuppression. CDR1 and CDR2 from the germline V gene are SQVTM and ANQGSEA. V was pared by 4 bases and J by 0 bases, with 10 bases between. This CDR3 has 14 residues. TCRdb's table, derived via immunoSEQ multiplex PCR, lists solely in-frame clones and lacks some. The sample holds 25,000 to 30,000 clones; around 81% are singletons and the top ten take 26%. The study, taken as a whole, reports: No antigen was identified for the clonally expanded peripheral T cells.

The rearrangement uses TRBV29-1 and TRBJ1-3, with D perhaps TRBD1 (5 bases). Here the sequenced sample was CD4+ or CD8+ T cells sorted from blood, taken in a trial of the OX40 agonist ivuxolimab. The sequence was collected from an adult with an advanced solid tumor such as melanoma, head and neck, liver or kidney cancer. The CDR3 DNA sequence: TGCAGCGTTGTTGTGGGGGTCTCTGGAAACACCATATATTTT. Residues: CSVVVGVSGNTIYF.